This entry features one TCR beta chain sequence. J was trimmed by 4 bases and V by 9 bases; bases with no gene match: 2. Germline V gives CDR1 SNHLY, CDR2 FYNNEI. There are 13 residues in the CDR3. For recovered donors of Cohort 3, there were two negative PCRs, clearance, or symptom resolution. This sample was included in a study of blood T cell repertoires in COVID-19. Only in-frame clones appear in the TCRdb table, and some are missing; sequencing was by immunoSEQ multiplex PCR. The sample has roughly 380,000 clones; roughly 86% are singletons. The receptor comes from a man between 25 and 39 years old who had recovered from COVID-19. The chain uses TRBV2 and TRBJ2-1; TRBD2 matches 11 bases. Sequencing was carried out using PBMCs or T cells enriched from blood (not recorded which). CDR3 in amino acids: CASTSGSYNEQFF. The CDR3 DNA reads TGTGCCAGTACTAGCGGGAGTTACAATGAGCAGTTCTTC.